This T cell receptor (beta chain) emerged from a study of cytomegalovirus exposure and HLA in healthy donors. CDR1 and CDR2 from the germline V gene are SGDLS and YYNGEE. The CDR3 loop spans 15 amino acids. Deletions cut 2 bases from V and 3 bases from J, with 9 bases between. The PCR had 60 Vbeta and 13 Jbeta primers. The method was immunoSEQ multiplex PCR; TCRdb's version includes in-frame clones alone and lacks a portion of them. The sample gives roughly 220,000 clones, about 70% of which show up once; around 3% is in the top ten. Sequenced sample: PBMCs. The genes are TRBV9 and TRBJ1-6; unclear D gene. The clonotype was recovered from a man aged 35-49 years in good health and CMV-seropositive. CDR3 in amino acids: CASSVGPDYNSPLHF. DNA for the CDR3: TGTGCCAGCAGCGTTGGGCCAGACTATAATTCACCCCTCCACTTT.